The rows below give T cell receptor beta chains drawn from one sample of a study of T cells after yellow fever vaccination. TCRdb re-called the 5' RACE reads with MiXCR, one entry per CDR3 protein. The profile shows 300,000 to 400,000 distinct CDR3 sequences, about 10% of them singletons. Sequencing was performed on CD4+ T cells sorted from PBMCs, taken 45 days after the yellow fever booster vaccination. The receptors shown here come from a man aged 18 to 29 who received the YFV17D yellow fever vaccine. Each CDR3 is given with its conserved first and last residue. A D gene is named only where the DNA matches it firmly. Size is stated for part of the rows, as once, few or many counts, or as a class when the clone is expanded.

D gene: .; J gene: TRBJ2-4; clone size: .; V gene: TRBV19; CDR3 protein: CASSIPGAGSAKNIQYF; CDR3 DNA: TGTGCCAGTAGTATACCCGGCGCGGGGTCGGCCAAAAACATTCAGTACTTC
D gene: .; J gene: TRBJ1-5; clone size: few; V gene: TRBV6-2/TRBV6-3; CDR3 protein: CASCYEQGGKPQHF; CDR3 DNA: TGTGCCAGTTGTTACGAGCAGGGCGGTAAGCCCCAGCATTTT
D gene: .; J gene: TRBJ1-4; clone size: .; V gene: TRBV5-6; CDR3 protein: CASSLTRRTYEKLFF; CDR3 DNA: TGTGCCAGCAGCCTTACGCGGAGGACTTATGAAAAACTGTTTTTT
D gene: TRBD1; J gene: TRBJ1-2; clone size: .; V gene: TRBV3-1; CDR3 protein: CASSPSPDRRAGYTF; CDR3 DNA: TGTGCCAGCAGCCCCTCTCCGGACAGGCGGGCTGGCTACACCTTC
D gene: TRBD1; J gene: TRBJ1-2; clone size: few; V gene: TRBV2; CDR3 protein: CASSSDRGWYGYTF; CDR3 DNA: TGTGCCAGCAGCTCCGACAGGGGCTGGTATGGCTACACCTTC
D gene: .; J gene: TRBJ2-2; clone size: few; V gene: TRBV20-1; CDR3 protein: CSATRTGALGTGELFF; CDR3 DNA: TGCAGTGCTACCAGAACAGGAGCTTTGGGCACCGGGGAGCTGTTTTTT
D gene: .; J gene: TRBJ1-5; clone size: .; V gene: TRBV2; CDR3 protein: CASSQSGYNQPQHF; CDR3 DNA: TGTGCCAGCAGTCAGTCAGGTTACAATCAGCCCCAGCATTTT
D gene: .; J gene: TRBJ2-7; clone size: .; V gene: TRBV7-8; CDR3 protein: CASKLNREYHYEQYF; CDR3 DNA: TGTGCCAGCAAGCTTAACAGGGAGTACCACTACGAGCAGTACTTC
D gene: TRBD2; J gene: TRBJ2-1; clone size: few; V gene: TRBV11-2; CDR3 protein: CASSTGGSGGTEQFF; CDR3 DNA: TGTGCCAGCAGCACCGGAGGTAGCGGGGGGACTGAGCAGTTCTTC
D gene: .; J gene: TRBJ2-1; clone size: .; V gene: TRBV6-2/TRBV6-3; CDR3 protein: CASSQGREQFF; CDR3 DNA: TGTGCCAGCAGTCAGGGGCGGGAGCAGTTCTTC
D gene: .; J gene: TRBJ2-5; clone size: .; V gene: TRBV7-2; CDR3 protein: CASSSMLWETQYF; CDR3 DNA: TGTGCCAGCAGCTCAATGCTCTGGGAGACCCAGTACTTC
D gene: .; J gene: TRBJ2-3; clone size: .; V gene: TRBV20-1; CDR3 protein: CSARGGDTQYF; CDR3 DNA: TGCAGTGCCCGCGGCGGGGATACGCAGTATTTT
D gene: .; J gene: TRBJ1-2; clone size: .; V gene: TRBV5-4; CDR3 protein: CASTIQRVYGYTF; CDR3 DNA: TGTGCCAGCACCATCCAGCGGGTCTATGGCTACACCTTC
D gene: TRBD1; J gene: TRBJ2-2; clone size: few; V gene: TRBV14; CDR3 protein: CASSRGQGITGELFF; CDR3 DNA: TGTGCCAGCAGCCGGGGACAGGGCATCACCGGGGAGCTGTTTTTT
D gene: TRBD1; J gene: TRBJ1-3; clone size: .; V gene: TRBV7-2; CDR3 protein: CASSPGRGDGNTIYF; CDR3 DNA: TGTGCCAGCAGCCCGGGCAGGGGGGATGGAAACACCATATATTTT
D gene: TRBD1; J gene: TRBJ2-2; clone size: few; V gene: TRBV15; CDR3 protein: CATSKGLAGGNTGELFF; CDR3 DNA: TGTGCCACCAGCAAAGGTTTAGCAGGGGGCAACACCGGGGAGCTGTTTTTT
D gene: .; J gene: TRBJ1-5; clone size: .; V gene: TRBV6-2/TRBV6-3; CDR3 protein: CASSWERDQPQHF; CDR3 DNA: TGTGCCAGCAGTTGGGAGAGGGATCAGCCCCAGCATTTT